This T cell receptor (beta chain) was recovered during a study of blood T cell repertoires in COVID-19. Overall study: In each case, the material was cDNA or gDNA derived from T cells, B-cell-depleted T cells, or PBMCs.

CDR3 length: 15 amino acids. Germline assignment: CDR1 SGHAT and CDR2 FQNNGV. V was pared by 3 bases and J by 7 bases, with 16 bases between. Original processing methods: It was from reference gene primer amplification that nucleated cell counts were estimated. The data were produced by immunoSEQ multiplex PCR, yet TCRdb's version contains in-frame clones alone and is incomplete. V and J calls and clone size are as listed in that table; D and trimming were resolved from the DNA. Among under 300,000 clones, around 79% were seen once, and the ten largest hold about 3%. The chain is built from TRBV11-2 and TRBJ2-1; perhaps TRBD1 as D (6 bases). This receptor was taken from a woman over 75 with acute or convalescent COVID-19. Specimen: peripheral blood. The CDR3 spells CASSFNTGYGNEQFF. Here the CDR3 DNA reads TGTGCCAGCAGCTTCAATACAGGGTATGGTAATGAGCAGTTCTTC.